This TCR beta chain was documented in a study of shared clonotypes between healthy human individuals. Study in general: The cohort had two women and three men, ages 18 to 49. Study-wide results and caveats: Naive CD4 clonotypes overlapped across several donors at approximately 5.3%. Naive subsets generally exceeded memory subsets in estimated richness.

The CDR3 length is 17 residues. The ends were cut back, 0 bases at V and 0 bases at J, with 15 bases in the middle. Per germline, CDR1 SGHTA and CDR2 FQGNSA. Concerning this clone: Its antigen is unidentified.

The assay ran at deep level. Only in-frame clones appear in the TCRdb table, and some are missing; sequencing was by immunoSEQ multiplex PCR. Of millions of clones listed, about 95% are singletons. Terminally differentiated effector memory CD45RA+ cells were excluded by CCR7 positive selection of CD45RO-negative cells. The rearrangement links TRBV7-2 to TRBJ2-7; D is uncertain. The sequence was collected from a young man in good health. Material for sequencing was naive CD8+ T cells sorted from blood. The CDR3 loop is CASSLAIGSLSSYEQYF. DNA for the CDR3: TGTGCCAGCAGCTTAGCGATTGGCAGTCTTTCCTCCTACGAGCAGTACTTC.